Shown below are 19 T cell receptor beta chains from a single sample sequenced in a study of patients and donors after allogeneic stem cell transplantation. One entry per CDR3 protein, called by TCRdb with MiXCR from the RT-PCR reads. The table shows approximately 250,000 distinct CDR3 sequences, with roughly an eighth occurring only once. Sequenced input: blood, either unsorted or a sorted T cell fraction (not recorded which). These receptors all stem from a human donor who was either an allogeneic HSCT recipient or a stem cell or donor lymphocyte infusion donor (not recorded which). It is not recorded whose cells these are; they may come from a transplant donor.

The chain uses TRBV7-8 and TRBJ2-7; 11 bases match TRBD2. This CDR3 comprises 16 residues. The germline CDR1 and CDR2 sequences are SGHVS and FQNEAQ. After removal of 1 base from V and 0 bases from J, the junction contained 2 bases not matched to a gene. The CDR3 protein is CASSLVAGGDSYEQYF. Written as DNA, the CDR3 is TGTGCCAGCAGCTTAGTAGCGGGGGGGGACTCCTACGAGCAGTACTTC.

V and J are TRBV23-1 and TRBJ1-5, with 7 bases lining up with TRBD1. TRBV23-1 is assigned to the ORF class and has an uncertain function. Trimming at V came to 0 bases and at J to 3 bases, leaving 5 bases not matched to a gene. CDR3 length equals 16 residues. The CDR3 bases are TGCGCCAGCAGTCAATCCCCGGGACAGCTCAATCAGCCCCAGCATTTT. It is translated as CASSQSPGQLNQPQHF.

The chain links TRBV24-1 to TRBJ2-3; D might be TRBD1 or TRBD2, each matching 5 bases. Trimming stripped 4 bases from V and 2 bases from J, with 15 bases between. This CDR3 is built from 16 residues. Germline V CDR1 and CDR2: KGHDR, SFDVKD. The CDR3 loop reads CATSDPKWGTTDTQYF. CDR3 bases: TGTGCCACCAGTGACCCAAAATGGGGGACCACAGATACGCAGTATTTT.

This chain joins TRBV7-8 and TRBJ1-5; possible D gene TRBD1, 5 bases. The germline V and J ends were trimmed by 8 bases and 4 bases, with 15 bases remaining between them. This CDR3 comprises 14 residues. Looked up from germline, CDR1 is SGHVS and CDR2 is FQNEAQ. The CDR3 DNA follows: TGTGCCAGCGGCCCGCTAGGGGATAATCAGCCCCAGCATTTT. Its protein is CASGPLGDNQPQHF.

This clonotype was observed a handful of times. DNA of the CDR3: TGTGCCAGCAGTTTGCTGGCGGCGGAAGAGACCCAGTACTTC. Its translation is CASSLLAAEETQYF. This chain connects TRBV12-3 or TRBV12-4 to TRBJ2-5; D remains ambiguous. V was trimmed by 3 bases and J by 3 bases, leaving 11 bases between them. CDR3 length equals 14 residues.

This clonotype has ten or more counts. CDR3 coding DNA: TGCGCCAGCAGCACAGGGATCGGAAACACCATATATTTT. Protein product: CASSTGIGNTIYF. The chain has TRBV5-1 and TRBJ1-3, with D possibly TRBD1 on 6 matching bases. With 4 bases removed from V and 4 bases from J, the gap between germline ends came to 9 bases. Germline CDR1 SGHRS, CDR2 YFSETQ. The length of the CDR3 is 13 residues.

A word on this clonotype: A much larger clone lies a single base off, so this may be a read error. The CDR3: CASSPQGNTGELFF. The DNA of the CDR3 is TGTGCCAGCAGTCCACAGGGGAACACCGGGGAGCTGTTTTTT. The genes are TRBV7-2 and TRBJ2-2; a possible D gene is TRBD1 (6 bases). Trimming shortened V by 6 bases and J by 1 base, and 9 bases separated the two germline ends. The CDR3 length is 14 residues. Germline CDR1 and CDR2: SGHTA and FQGNSA.

This clonotype has just a few counts. A read error may account for a junction end that differs from germline. The genes are TRBV5-6 and TRBJ1-1; D gene uncertain. The CDR3 totals 13 residues. The germline V gene encodes CDR1 SGHDT and CDR2 YYEEEE. The CDR3 sequence: CASILGKNTEAFF. In nucleotides, the CDR3 is TGTGCCAGCATCTTGGGTAAAAACACTGAAGCTTTCTTT.

The chain has TRBV20-1 and TRBJ2-3; 8 bases are shared with TRBD2. This CDR3 spans 16 amino acids. The V gene's germline CDR1 is DFQATT and CDR2 SNEGSKA (reference sequence). V trimming: 1 base; J trimming: 3 bases; junction bases outside the gene matches: 9. The CDR3 DNA is TGCAGTGCTAGAGCCGAAAGCGGGAGAACAACAGATACGCAGTATTTT. Translated: CSARAESGRTTDTQYF.

V usage is TRBV6-2 or TRBV6-3 and J usage is TRBJ2-5; D remains unclear. The CDR3 consists of 14 residues. The V gene's germline CDR1 is MNHEY and CDR2 SVGEGT. V was trimmed by 2 bases and J by 1 base, leaving 8 bases between them. In DNA, the CDR3 is TGTGCCAGCAGTTACCGCAATCCCCAAGAGACCCAGTACTTC. As protein: CASSYRNPQETQYF.

This clonotype was picked up one time. This chain connects TRBV5-1 to TRBJ2-7; D is possibly TRBD2 (5 bases). The CDR3 runs 15 residues. Germline V lookup: CDR1 SGHRS, CDR2 YFSETQ. V gave up 0 bases and J gave up 0 bases, with 10 bases separating them. DNA of the CDR3: TGCGCCAGCAGCTTGGGGATGGAGGTCTCCTACGAGCAGTACTTC. Translated, it gives CASSLGMEVSYEQYF.

This clonotype occurred many times. This chain links TRBV12-3 or TRBV12-4 with TRBJ1-2, with D tentatively TRBD1 (5 bases). V was trimmed by 5 bases and J by 4 bases, leaving 14 bases between them. The CDR3 runs 14 residues. As DNA, the CDR3 is TGTGCCAGCAGTGGGACGGGTATGAGCTATGGCTACACCTTC. Its protein product is CASSGTGMSYGYTF.

This chain links TRBV5-1 with TRBJ2-1, with 7 positions matching TRBD1. This CDR3 is built from 15 residues. The J segment lost 3 bases and the V segment lost 3 bases, leaving 6 bases of the junction unmatched. Germline V CDR1 and CDR2: SGHRS, YFSETQ. The CDR3 nucleotides are TGCGCCAGCAGCTCGTCAGGGGGAGTCTACAATGAGCAGTTCTTC. It yields the protein CASSSSGGVYNEQFF.

This clonotype was recorded a few times. This rearrangement joins TRBV4-3 to TRBJ1-1, with 9 bases fitting TRBD1. The CDR3 is 17 amino acids. The germline V gene encodes CDR1 LGHNA and CDR2 YSLEER. V was pared by 1 base and J by 2 bases, with 8 bases of the junction left unmatched. The CDR3 DNA follows: TGCGCCAGCAGCCAAGGTTTTCAGGACAGGGGAAACACTGAAGCTTTCTTT. Its translation is CASSQGFQDRGNTEAFF.

This clonotype appeared a few times. The V gene is TRBV7-6, the J gene TRBJ1-1; possibly TRBD1 for D (5 bases). The CDR3 contains 13 residues. From germline, CDR1 is SGHVS and CDR2 FNYEAQ. Trimming shortened V by 4 bases and J by 9 bases, and 15 bases separated the two germline ends. The CDR3 DNA is TGTGCCAGCAGCTCCCCTTTACAGGATAAAGCTTTCTTT. Protein sequence: CASSSPLQDKAFF. Using reference TRBV7-6 and TRBJ1-1 for the parts outside the CDR3, the full variable domain is GAGVSQSPRYKVTKRGQDVALRCDPISGHVSLYWYRQALGQGPEFLTYFNYEAQQDKSGLPNDRFSAERPEGSISTLTIQRTEQRDSAMYRCASSSPLQDKAFFGQGTRLTVV.

This clonotype appeared a few times. V gene TRBV7-9 combines with J gene TRBJ1-2, with D hard to call. The CDR3 extends over 13 amino acids. Germline CDR1 SEHNR, CDR2 FQNEAQ (reference sequence). V was shortened by 5 bases and J by 5 bases, with 12 bases between the two germline ends. Here the CDR3 DNA reads TGTGCCAGCAGCGCGCAGGAAACTTATGGCTACACCTTC. This codes for CASSAQETYGYTF.

This clonotype was seen ten or more times. V and J are TRBV7-2 and TRBJ2-1, with TRBD2 as a possible D gene (6 bases). V was clipped by 5 bases and J by 7 bases, with 18 bases between them. Germline V gene lookup returns CDR1 SGHTA and CDR2 FQGNSA. The CDR3 runs to 15 residues. CDR3 in amino acids: CASSLTTGVFNEQFF. The CDR3 DNA is TGTGCCAGCAGCCTTACGACGGGGGTTTTTAATGAGCAGTTCTTC.

The chain uses TRBV7-9 and TRBJ1-2, with D possibly being TRBD1 (5 bases). V lost 1 base, J lost 4 bases, and 16 bases lay in between. The germline V gene has CDR1 SEHNR and CDR2 FQNEAQ (reference sequence). The CDR3 covers 16 residues. The DNA for the CDR3 is TGTGCCAGCAGCTTAGGGACACTCTCCGGGGGCTATGGCTACACCTTC. Its translation: CASSLGTLSGGYGYTF.

J is TRBJ1-1 and V is TRBV30; 7 bases align to TRBD1. Germline V CDR1 and CDR2: GTSNPN, SVGIG (reference sequence). The CDR3 contains 13 residues. The V segment lost 4 bases and the J segment 2 bases; nucleotides outside the gene matches: 4. CDR3 in amino acids: CAWTGGYNTEAFF. The CDR3 DNA is TGTGCCTGGACAGGGGGTTACAACACTGAAGCTTTCTTT.